The clone carrying this T cell receptor (beta chain) occurred a few times. What it binds is unknown. CD25-based Treg depletion was applied to purified naive CD4+ T cells. Full-length variable regions came from constant-region reverse primers plus semi-nested Nested Universal Primer A PCR. MiXCR, applied by TCRdb to the 5' RACE reads, yields one record per CDR3 protein. This sample carries about 47,000 distinct CDR3 sequences, around 26% of them seen once, and the ten largest clones take 2% to 2.5%. Study-wide findings and caveats: In terms of TCR gene usage, tumor memory CD4+ T cells clustered together with blood and lymph node memory CD4+ cells, as well as with lymph node naive CD4+ cells. Tumor Treg TCRs overlapped most with tumor naive CD4+ cells.

With V trimmed by 5 bases and J by 1 base, 14 bases remained unmatched. Germline V gives CDR1 SGHAT, CDR2 FQNNGV. This CDR3 region has 19 residues. The chain has TRBV11-2 and TRBJ2-4; 10 bases are shared with TRBD2. Sample: naive CD4+ T cells sorted from blood. As for subset: naive CD4+ T cells, CD4+CD45RA+CD25-. The sequence came from a female donor with breast cancer. Here the CDR3 reads CASSQELAGVVRAKNIQYF. For the CDR3, the DNA is TGTGCCAGCAGCCAGGAGCTAGCGGGAGTGGTTCGGGCCAAAAACATTCAGTACTTC. Using reference TRBV11-2 and TRBJ2-4 for the parts outside the CDR3, the full variable domain is EAGVAQSPRYKIIEKRQSVAFWCNPISGHATLYWYQQILGQGPKLLIQFQNNGVVDDSQLPKDRFSAERLKGVDSTLKIQPAKLEDSAVYLCASSQELAGVVRAKNIQYFGAGTRLSVL.